This T cell receptor beta chain came from a study of T cell clonality in common variable immunodeficiency. The CDR3 sequence is 15 residues long. The J segment lost 4 bases and the V segment lost 5 bases, leaving 6 bases of the junction unmatched. Germline V gives CDR1 SGHNT, CDR2 YENEEA. This clone has more than one count but fewer than ten. What it binds is not known. The DNA ends 3 residues before the CDR3 does, and the rest of the CDR3 is filled in from the germline J gene. Study results and caveats: Fewer deletions and N-nucleotide insertions were reportedly seen in common variable immunodeficiency TCR beta sequences.

Sequencing used immunoSEQ multiplex PCR; TCRdb keeps in-frame clones, though not all of them. The sample yields some 17,000 clones, without any singletons. The gene calls are TRBV11-3 and TRBJ2-7; 12 positions agree with TRBD2. This receptor was taken from a human donor with common variable immunodeficiency. Material for sequencing was peripheral blood mononuclear cells. CDR3 loop: CASSLAGTSGYEQYF. CDR3 bases read: TGTGCCAGCAGCCTAGCCGGGACTAGCGGGTACGAG.